The 23 T cell receptor beta chains given below trace back to one sample, sequenced in a study of blood T cell repertoires in COVID-19. Only in-frame clones appear in the TCRdb table, and some are missing; sequencing was by immunoSEQ multiplex PCR. The profile shows roughly 250,000 clones, 80% to 90% of them singletons. The sample taken for sequencing was peripheral blood. These receptors were obtained from a woman in her seventies with acute or convalescent COVID-19.

The V and J genes are TRBV7-2 and TRBJ1-6; possibly TRBD1 for D (6 bases). Between the trimmed V and J ends, which lost 4 bases and 11 bases, there was a span of 15 bases. Germline values: CDR1 SGHTA, CDR2 FQGNSA. The CDR3 is made up of 14 amino acids. This CDR3 is CASSSGANLAPLHF. CDR3 coding DNA: TGTGCCAGCAGCTCAGGGGCGAATTTGGCACCCCTCCACTTT.

Here the CDR3 DNA reads TGTGCCAGCAGCCCCATTTACAATGAGCAGTTCTTC. Translation gives CASSPIYNEQFF. The genes are TRBV9 and TRBJ2-1; no clear D gene. Germline values: CDR1 SGDLS, CDR2 YYNGEE. V was pared by 4 bases and J by 4 bases, with 6 bases between. This CDR3 has 12 amino acids.

The CDR3 bases are TGTGCCAGCAGTGATTTCAGGGTTAGACTGTTTTTT. It specifies CASSDFRVRLFF. The rearrangement uses TRBV6-1 and TRBJ1-4, with D possibly TRBD1 on 5 matching bases. The CDR3 extends over 12 amino acids. Looked up from germline, CDR1 is MNHNS and CDR2 is SASEGT. V was clipped by 3 bases and J by 13 bases, with 12 bases between them.

This sequence joins TRBV5-1 and TRBJ2-7; the match to TRBD2 covers 7 bases. J lost 2 bases, V lost 1 base, and 6 bases had no gene match. This CDR3 has 15 residues. Germline values: CDR1 SGHRS, CDR2 YFSETQ. DNA of the CDR3: TGCGCCAGCAGCTTGACGGCTAGCGGACCCTACGAGCAGTACTTC. This sequence encodes CASSLTASGPYEQYF.

Only a few counts were recorded for this clone. The rearrangement joins TRBV6-5 to TRBJ1-2, with 9 bases identical to TRBD1. Germline values: CDR1 MNHEY, CDR2 SVGAGI. Germline trimming cut 2 bases from V and 2 bases from J; bases unmatched to any gene: 3. CDR3 size: 15 residues. This chain's CDR3 is CASSYVGTGNYGYTF. The CDR3 DNA follows: TGTGCCAGCAGTTACGTGGGGACAGGGAACTATGGCTACACCTTC.

This sequence joins TRBV3-1 (or the pseudogene TRBV3-2) and TRBJ1-1; D might be TRBD1 (5 bases). The CDR3 has 14 residues. V gave up 5 bases and J gave up 2 bases, with 12 bases separating them. Germline values: CDR1 LGHDT, CDR2 YNNKEL (reference sequence). In DNA form, the CDR3 reads TGTGCCAGCAGCTACAAGGGGAAAAACACTGAAGCTTTCTTT. Translating gives CASSYKGKNTEAFF.

V and J are TRBV5-4 and TRBJ2-3; 8 bases fit TRBD2. The V segment lost 3 bases and the J segment 3 bases; nucleotides outside the gene matches: 3. Germline CDR1 reads SGHNT; CDR2 reads YYREEE (reference sequence). The CDR3 consists of 14 residues. The CDR3 sequence: CASSSGGFTDTQYF. CDR3 nucleotides: TGTGCCAGCAGCTCGGGGGGGTTTACAGATACGCAGTATTTT. Together with reference TRBV5-4 and TRBJ2-3, the CDR3 gives the full variable domain: ETGVTQSPTHLIKTRGQQVTLRCSSQSGHNTVSWYQQALGQGPQFIFQYYREEENGRGNFPPRFSGLQFPNYSSELNVNALELDDSALYLCASSSGGFTDTQYFGPGTRLTVL.

V gene TRBV5-1 combines with J gene TRBJ2-3, with D uncertain. V lost 4 bases and J lost 2, with 5 bases in between. CDR1 and CDR2 from the germline V gene are SGHRS and YFSETQ. CDR3 size: 12 residues. The CDR3 here is CASSLNTDTQYF. CDR3 coding DNA: TGCGCCAGCAGCCTTAACACAGATACGCAGTATTTT. The full variable domain, rest sourced from reference TRBV5-1 and TRBJ2-3, is KAGVTQTPRYLIKTRGQQVTLSCSPISGHRSVSWYQQTPGQGLQFLFEYFSETQRNKGNFPGRFSGRQFSNSRSEMNVSTLELGDSALYLCASSLNTDTQYFGPGTRLTVL.

V is TRBV7-2 and J is TRBJ1-1, with TRBD1 matching 7 bases. This CDR3 is built from 14 residues. Germline V gene data show CDR1 as SGHTA and CDR2 as FQGNSA. The ends lost 4 bases at V and 1 base at J; junction bases unmatched: 3. CDR3 amino acids: CASSWTGPNTEAFF. The CDR3 nucleotides read TGTGCCAGCAGCTGGACAGGACCGAACACTGAAGCTTTCTTT.

The chain couples TRBV3-1 (or the pseudogene TRBV3-2) to TRBJ2-7; 14 nucleotides agree with TRBD2. The junction had 8 bases not matched to a gene; V was cut back by 4 bases and J by 6 bases. CDR1 and CDR2 from the germline V gene are LGHDT and YNNKEL (reference sequence). The CDR3 is 16 amino acids. CDR3: CASSPETSGGAGEQYF. The CDR3, as DNA: TGTGCCAGCAGCCCGGAGACTAGCGGGGGGGCGGGCGAGCAGTACTTC.

The chain joins TRBV25-1 to TRBJ1-5; perhaps TRBD1 as D (5 bases). CDR1 and CDR2 (germline): MGHDK, SYGVNS. V was trimmed by 3 bases and J by 5 bases, leaving 17 bases between them. The CDR3 runs 16 residues. In DNA, the CDR3 is TGTGCCAGCAGTGATACGAATATCTGGGGGGATCAGCCCCAGCATTTT. This codes for CASSDTNIWGDQPQHF.

The chain carries TRBV5-5 and TRBJ1-6; possibly TRBD1 for D (5 bases). The CDR3 extends over 17 amino acids. Germline V gene data show CDR1 as SGHKS and CDR2 as YYEKEE (reference sequence). V shed 7 bases and J shed 7 bases, with 24 bases lying between them. CDR3 DNA: TGTGCCAGCGAAGCCTTTCCAAAACTGGACAACAATTCACCCCTCCACTTT. It translates to CASEAFPKLDNNSPLHF.

This clone turned up a few times. The chain employs TRBV3-1 (or the pseudogene TRBV3-2) and TRBJ2-5; the D is unclear. The CDR3 runs 11 residues. Trimming cost V 7 bases and J 7 bases, with 10 bases left between them. The germline CDR1 and CDR2 sequences are LGHDT and YNNKEL (reference sequence). The CDR3 DNA follows: TGTGCCAGCACCGCACTCGGGACCCAGTACTTC. This encodes CASTALGTQYF.

In DNA, the CDR3 is TGTGCCAGCAGCTGGGGAATTGGTGGGGCTAGCACAGATACGCAGTATTTT. Its translation is CASSWGIGGASTDTQYF. The chain combines TRBV5-6 with TRBJ2-3; possible D gene TRBD1, 5 bases. Trimming shortened V by 3 bases and J by 0 bases, and 17 bases separated the two germline ends. The CDR3 has 17 amino acids. Germline CDR1 is SGHDT and CDR2 is YYEEEE.

V gene TRBV6-5 combines with J gene TRBJ1-2, with D perhaps TRBD1 (6 bases). Trimming left V 2 bases short and J 0 bases short, with 7 bases between. Germline lookup yields CDR1 MNHEY and CDR2 SVGAGI. This CDR3 comprises 14 residues. In DNA form, the CDR3 reads TGTGCCAGCAGTTACAACAGGGCTAACTATGGCTACACCTTC. Its protein product is CASSYNRANYGYTF.

The chain couples TRBV20-1 to TRBJ1-4; D possibly corresponds to TRBD1 (5 bases). The length of the CDR3 is 10 residues. Trimming shortened V by 7 bases and J by 7 bases, and 7 bases separated the two germline ends. CDR1 is DFQATT, CDR2 SNEGSKA, per germline (reference sequence). The CDR3 region has the DNA TGCAGTGTAAGGGGTGAAAAACTGTTTTTT. As protein: CSVRGEKLFF.

This chain uses TRBV12-3 or TRBV12-4 with TRBJ1-2; D uncertain. The CDR3 runs 13 residues. The V end lost 6 bases, the J end lost 4 bases, and 12 bases lay between the germline ends. The CDR3 DNA sequence: TGTGCCAGCAGGGGCCGAGAAGTCTATGGCTACACCTTC. Translated, it gives CASRGREVYGYTF.

V usage is TRBV4-3 and J usage is TRBJ1-4; D remains unclear. Looked up from germline, CDR1 is LGHNA and CDR2 is YSLEER. The CDR3 is 16 residues long. Trimming shortened V by 0 bases and J by 4 bases, and 12 bases separated the two germline ends. DNA for the CDR3: TGCGCCAGCAGCCAAGAGAGCCACAGCAATAATGAAAAACTGTTTTTT. Its translation: CASSQESHSNNEKLFF.

A single count supports this clone. The V call is TRBV5-1, the J call TRBJ2-7; 9 nucleotides match TRBD1. After removal of 5 bases from V and 1 base from J, the junction contained 4 bases not matched to a gene. The germline gives CDR1 SGHRS, CDR2 YFSETQ. The length of the CDR3 is 14 residues. CDR3 in DNA: TGCGCCAGCAGATGGGGACAGGGATCCTACGAGCAGTACTTC. It translates to CASRWGQGSYEQYF. The whole variable domain, filled in from reference TRBV5-1 and TRBJ2-7, reads KAGVTQTPRYLIKTRGQQVTLSCSPISGHRSVSWYQQTPGQGLQFLFEYFSETQRNKGNFPGRFSGRQFSNSRSEMNVSTLELGDSALYLCASRWGQGSYEQYFGPGTRLTVT.

J is TRBJ2-5 and V is TRBV18, with a possible D match to TRBD1 (6 bases). From germline, CDR1 is KGHSH and CDR2 LQKENI. CDR3 size: 13 residues. V was pared by 3 bases and J by 5 bases, with 10 bases between. CDR3 residues: CASSPRQEETQYF. CDR3 DNA: TGTGCCAGCTCACCCAGACAGGAGGAGACCCAGTACTTC.

The rearrangement links TRBV5-8 to TRBJ2-3; D may be TRBD2 (5 bases). V lost 1 base and J lost 5, with 11 bases in between. The CDR3 loop spans 14 amino acids. Germline CDR1 SGHTS, CDR2 YDEGEE. The CDR3, as DNA: TGTGCCAGCAGCTTGAGCCTAGAGGGAGATACGCAGTATTTT. This gives the protein CASSLSLEGDTQYF. Based on the CDR3 plus reference TRBV5-8 and TRBJ2-3, the full variable domain is EAGVTQSPTHLIKTRGQQATLRCSPISGHTSVYWYQQALGLGLQFLLWYDEGEERNRGNFPPRFSGRQFPNYSSELNVNALELEDSALYLCASSLSLEGDTQYFGPGTRLTVL.

The chain has TRBV15 and TRBJ1-5; TRBD1 matches 7 bases. The germline V gene has CDR1 LNHNV and CDR2 YYDKDF (reference sequence). CDR3 length: 15 residues. J lost 7 bases, V lost 5 bases, and 11 bases had no gene match. DNA for the CDR3: TGTGCCACCAGCCCCCGACAGGGTCTTGGCCAGCCCCAGCATTTT. Translating gives CATSPRQGLGQPQHF.

The chain links TRBV27 to TRBJ1-6; D gene ambiguous. Looked up from germline, CDR1 is MNHEY and CDR2 is SMNVEV (reference sequence). The CDR3 extends over 13 amino acids. V was trimmed by 4 bases and J by 8 bases, leaving 9 bases between them. DNA of the CDR3: TGTGCCAGCAGTTCAGACTCTTATTCACCCCTCCACTTT. Translating gives CASSSDSYSPLHF.